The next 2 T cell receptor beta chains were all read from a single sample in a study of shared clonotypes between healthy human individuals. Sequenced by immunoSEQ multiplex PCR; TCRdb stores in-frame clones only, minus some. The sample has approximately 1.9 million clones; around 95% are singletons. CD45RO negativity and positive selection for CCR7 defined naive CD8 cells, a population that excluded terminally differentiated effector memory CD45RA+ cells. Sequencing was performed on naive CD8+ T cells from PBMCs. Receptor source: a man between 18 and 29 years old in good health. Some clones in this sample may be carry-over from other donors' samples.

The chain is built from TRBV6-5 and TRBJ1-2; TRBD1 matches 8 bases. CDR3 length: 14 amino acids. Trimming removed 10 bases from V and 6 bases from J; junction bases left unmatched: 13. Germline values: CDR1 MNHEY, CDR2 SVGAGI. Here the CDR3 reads CATYDRGVLDGYTF. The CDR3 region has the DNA TGTGCCACCTATGACAGGGGAGTTTTGGATGGCTACACCTTC.

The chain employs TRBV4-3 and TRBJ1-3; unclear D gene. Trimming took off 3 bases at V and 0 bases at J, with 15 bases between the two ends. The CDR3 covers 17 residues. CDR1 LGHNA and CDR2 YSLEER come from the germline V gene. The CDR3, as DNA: TGCGCCAGCAGCCAGGAATGGGGTGTGAGCTCTGGAAACACCATATATTTT. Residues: CASSQEWGVSSGNTIYF.